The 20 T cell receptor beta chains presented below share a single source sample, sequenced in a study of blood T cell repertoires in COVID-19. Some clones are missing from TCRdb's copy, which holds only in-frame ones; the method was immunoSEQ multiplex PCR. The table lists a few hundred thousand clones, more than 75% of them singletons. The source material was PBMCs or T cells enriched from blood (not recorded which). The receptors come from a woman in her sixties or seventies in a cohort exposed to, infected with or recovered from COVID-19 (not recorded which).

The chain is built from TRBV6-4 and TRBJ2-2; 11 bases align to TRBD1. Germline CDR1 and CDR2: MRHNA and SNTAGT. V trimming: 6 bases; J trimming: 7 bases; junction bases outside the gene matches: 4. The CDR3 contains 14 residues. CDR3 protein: CASRRDRGYGELFF. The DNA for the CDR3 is TGTGCCAGCAGGAGGGACAGGGGGTACGGGGAGCTGTTTTTT.

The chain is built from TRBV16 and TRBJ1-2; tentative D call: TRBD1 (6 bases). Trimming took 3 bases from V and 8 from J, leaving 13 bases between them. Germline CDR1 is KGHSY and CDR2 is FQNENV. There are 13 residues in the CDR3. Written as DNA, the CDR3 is TGTGCCAGCAGCCATCCTACAGGGTCGGGCTACACCTTC. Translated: CASSHPTGSGYTF.

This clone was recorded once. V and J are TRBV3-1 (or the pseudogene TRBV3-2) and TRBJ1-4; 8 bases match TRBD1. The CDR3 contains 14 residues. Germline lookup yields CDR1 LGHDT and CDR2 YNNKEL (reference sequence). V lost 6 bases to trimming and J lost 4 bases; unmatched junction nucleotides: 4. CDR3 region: CASRTQGGNEKLFF. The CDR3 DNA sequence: TGTGCCAGCAGAACACAGGGGGGTAATGAAAAACTGTTTTTT.

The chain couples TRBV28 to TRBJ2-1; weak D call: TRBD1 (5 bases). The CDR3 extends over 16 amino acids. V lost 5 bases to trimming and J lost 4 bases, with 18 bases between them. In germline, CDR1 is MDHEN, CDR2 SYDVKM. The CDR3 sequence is CASSTPWGTPYNEQFF. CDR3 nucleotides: TGTGCCAGCAGTACCCCATGGGGCACCCCTTACAATGAGCAGTTCTTC.

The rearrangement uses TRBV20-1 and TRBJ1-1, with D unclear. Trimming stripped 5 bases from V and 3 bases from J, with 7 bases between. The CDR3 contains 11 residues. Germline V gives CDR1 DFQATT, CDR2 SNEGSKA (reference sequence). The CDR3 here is CSAFDYTEAFF. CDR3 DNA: TGCAGTGCTTTCGACTACACTGAAGCTTTCTTT.

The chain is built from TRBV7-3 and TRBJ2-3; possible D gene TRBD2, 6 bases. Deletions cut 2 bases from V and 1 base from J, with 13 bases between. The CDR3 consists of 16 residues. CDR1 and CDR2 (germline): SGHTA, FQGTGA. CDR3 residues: CASSLQISSGTDTQYF. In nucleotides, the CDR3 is TGTGCCAGCAGCTTACAAATTTCTAGCGGCACAGATACGCAGTATTTT. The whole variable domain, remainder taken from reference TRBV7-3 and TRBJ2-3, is GAGVSQTPSNKVTEKGKYVELRCDPISGHTALYWYRQSLGQGPEFLIYFQGTGAADDSGLPNDRFFAVRPEGSVSTLKIQRTERGDSAVYLCASSLQISSGTDTQYFGPGTRLTVL.

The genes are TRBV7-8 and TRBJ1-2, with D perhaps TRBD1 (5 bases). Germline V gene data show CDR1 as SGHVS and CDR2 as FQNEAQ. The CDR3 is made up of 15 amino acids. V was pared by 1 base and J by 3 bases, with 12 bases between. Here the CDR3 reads CASSLGGVRDYGYTF. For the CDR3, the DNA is TGTGCCAGCAGCTTAGGGGGGGTAAGGGACTATGGCTACACCTTC.

CDR3 DNA: TGTGCCAGCAGCTTAGCGGGACAGAATAATGAAAAACTGTTTTTT. Translating it yields CASSLAGQNNEKLFF. J is TRBJ1-4 and V is TRBV7-9; 7 bases are a match to TRBD1. Germline trimming cut 0 bases from V and 4 bases from J; bases unmatched to any gene: 2. Germline V gene lookup returns CDR1 SEHNR and CDR2 FQNEAQ (reference sequence). The CDR3 has 15 amino acids.

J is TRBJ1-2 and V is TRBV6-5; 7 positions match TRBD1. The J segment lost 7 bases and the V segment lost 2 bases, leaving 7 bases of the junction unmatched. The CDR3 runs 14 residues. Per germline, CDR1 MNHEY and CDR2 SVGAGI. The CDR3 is CASSYTGTAFGYTF. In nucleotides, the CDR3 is TGTGCCAGCAGTTACACCGGGACAGCCTTTGGCTACACCTTC.

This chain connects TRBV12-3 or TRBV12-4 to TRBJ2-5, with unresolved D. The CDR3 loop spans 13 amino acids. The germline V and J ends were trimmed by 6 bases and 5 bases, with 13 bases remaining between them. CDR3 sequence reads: CASRPPAQETQYF. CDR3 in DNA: TGTGCCAGCAGGCCCCCTGCCCAGGAGACCCAGTACTTC.

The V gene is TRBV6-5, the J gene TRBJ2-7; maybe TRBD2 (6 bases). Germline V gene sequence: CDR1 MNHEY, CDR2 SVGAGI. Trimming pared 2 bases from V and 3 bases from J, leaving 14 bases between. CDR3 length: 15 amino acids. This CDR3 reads CASSYRGSTFYEQYF. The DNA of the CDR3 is TGTGCCAGCAGTTACCGGGGGTCAACCTTCTACGAGCAGTACTTC.

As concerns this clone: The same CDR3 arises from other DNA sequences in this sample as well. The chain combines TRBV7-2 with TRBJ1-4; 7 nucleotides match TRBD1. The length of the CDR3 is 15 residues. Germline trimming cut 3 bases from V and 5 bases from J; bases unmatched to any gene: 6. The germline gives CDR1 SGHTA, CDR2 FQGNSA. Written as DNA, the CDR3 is TGTGCCAGCAGCTTTAGGACAGGAATCAATGAAAAACTGTTTTTT. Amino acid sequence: CASSFRTGINEKLFF. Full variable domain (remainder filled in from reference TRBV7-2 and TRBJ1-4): GAGVSQSPSNKVTEKGKDVELRCDPISGHTALYWYRQSLGQGLEFLIYFQGNSAPDKSGLPSDRFSAERTGGSVSTLTIQRTQQEDSAVYLCASSFRTGINEKLFFGSGTQLSVL.

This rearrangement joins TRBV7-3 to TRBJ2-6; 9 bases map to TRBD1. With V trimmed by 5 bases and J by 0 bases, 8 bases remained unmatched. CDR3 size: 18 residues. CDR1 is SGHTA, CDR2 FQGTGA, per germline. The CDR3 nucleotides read TGTGCCAGCAGCCAACAGGACAGGGGACTCTCTGGGGCCAACGTCCTGACTTTC. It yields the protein CASSQQDRGLSGANVLTF.

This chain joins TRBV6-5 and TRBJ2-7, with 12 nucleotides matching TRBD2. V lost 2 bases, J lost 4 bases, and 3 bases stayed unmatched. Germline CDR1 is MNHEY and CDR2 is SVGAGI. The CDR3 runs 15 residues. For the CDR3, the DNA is TGTGCCAGCAGTTACCTAGCGGGAGGGCCGTACGAGCAGTACTTC. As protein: CASSYLAGGPYEQYF.

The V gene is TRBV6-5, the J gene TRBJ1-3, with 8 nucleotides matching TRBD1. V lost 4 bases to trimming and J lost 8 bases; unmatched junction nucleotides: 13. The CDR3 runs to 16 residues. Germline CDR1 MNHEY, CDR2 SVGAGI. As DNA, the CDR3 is TGTGCCAGCAGTTCAGCGACTCAGGGGGCGTGGGACACCATATATTTT. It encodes CASSSATQGAWDTIYF.

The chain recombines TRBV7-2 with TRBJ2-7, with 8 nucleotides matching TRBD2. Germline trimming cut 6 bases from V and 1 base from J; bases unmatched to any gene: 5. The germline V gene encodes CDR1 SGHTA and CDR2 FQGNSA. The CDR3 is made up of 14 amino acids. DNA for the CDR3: TGTGCCAGCAGGCAAGGACTAGCATCCTACGAGCAGTACTTC. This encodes CASRQGLASYEQYF. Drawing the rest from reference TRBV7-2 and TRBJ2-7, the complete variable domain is GAGVSQSPSNKVTEKGKDVELRCDPISGHTALYWYRQSLGQGLEFLIYFQGNSAPDKSGLPSDRFSAERTGGSVSTLTIQRTQQEDSAVYLCASRQGLASYEQYFGPGTRLTVT.

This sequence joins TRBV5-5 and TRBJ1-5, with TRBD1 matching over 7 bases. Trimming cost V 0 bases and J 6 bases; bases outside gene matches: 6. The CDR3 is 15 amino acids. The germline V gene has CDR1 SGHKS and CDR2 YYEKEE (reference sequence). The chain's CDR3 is CASSLATGVAQPQHF. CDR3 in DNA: TGTGCCAGCAGCTTGGCAACAGGGGTGGCTCAGCCCCAGCATTTT.

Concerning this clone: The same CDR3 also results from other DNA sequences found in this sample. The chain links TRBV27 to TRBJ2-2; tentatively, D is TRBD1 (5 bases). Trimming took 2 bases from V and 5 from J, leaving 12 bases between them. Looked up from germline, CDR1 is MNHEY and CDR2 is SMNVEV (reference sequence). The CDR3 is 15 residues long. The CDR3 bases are TGTGCCAGCAGTTTACGAAGGGGTGGGACCGGGGAGCTGTTTTTT. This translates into CASSLRRGGTGELFF.

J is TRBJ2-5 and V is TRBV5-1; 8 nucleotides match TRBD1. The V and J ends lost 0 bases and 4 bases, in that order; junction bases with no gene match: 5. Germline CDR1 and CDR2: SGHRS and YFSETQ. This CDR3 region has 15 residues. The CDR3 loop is CASSLESGTGETQYF. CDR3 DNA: TGCGCCAGCAGCTTGGAATCCGGGACAGGAGAGACCCAGTACTTC.

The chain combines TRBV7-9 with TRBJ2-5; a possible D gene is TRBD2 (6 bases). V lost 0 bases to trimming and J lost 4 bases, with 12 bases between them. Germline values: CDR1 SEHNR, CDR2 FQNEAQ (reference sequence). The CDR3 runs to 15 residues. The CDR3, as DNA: TGTGCCAGCAGCTTAGCGGACGGGAGTCTAGAGACCCAGTACTTC. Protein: CASSLADGSLETQYF.